The source of this T cell receptor (beta chain) is a study of CD8+ T cells in alopecia areata. Study-wide findings and caveats: Lesional scalp displayed greater clonality than normal scalp, most notably in alopecia totalis/universalis.

In each case, RNA was isolated and then reverse transcribed into cDNA as the sequencing template. Repertoires were generated with immunoSEQ multiplex PCR, while TCRdb's copy carries only in-frame clones and drops some. The sample contains approximately 280,000 clones, 58% of which appear only once. In regard to this clone: The antigen is not known.

The treatment: oral pan-JAK inhibitor, 5-10 mg twice daily. The CDR3 length is 14 residues. Germline V lookup: CDR1 GTSNPN, CDR2 SVGIG (reference sequence). Trimming took off 5 bases at V and 0 bases at J, with 11 bases between the two ends. This TCR derives from a human donor with alopecia areata. The chain is built from TRBV30 and TRBJ1-3, with D tentatively TRBD1 (6 bases). The specimen comprised CD4+ T cells sorted from blood, sampled at week 24, from a patient treated with tofacitinib. The CDR3 loop is CAWGDRSSGNTIYF. The CDR3 nucleotides read TGTGCCTGGGGCGACAGGAGCTCTGGAAACACCATATATTTT. The full variable domain, in which reference TRBV30 and TRBJ1-3 provide the parts outside the CDR3, is SQTIHQWPATLVQPVGSPLSLECTVEGTSNPNLYWYRQAAGRGLQLLFYSVGIGQISSEVPQNLSASRPQDRQFILSSKKLLLSDSGFYLCAWGDRSSGNTIYFGEGSWLTVV.